Given below is one TCR beta chain in context. Its antigen is unknown. Sequencing was performed with immunoSEQ multiplex PCR; in TCRdb, only in-frame clones are kept and a portion is missing. The sample records tens of thousands of clones, 70% to 90% being singletons. There are 12 residues in the CDR3. The V end was cut by 8 bases, the J end by 7 bases, with 14 bases between. The germline V gene encodes CDR1 SNHLY and CDR2 FYNNEI. The sample is drawn from a study of T cells in localized non-small cell lung cancer. Overall study results and limits: A higher density of T cells in blood coincided with extended overall survival. Investigators sequenced only a single tumor region, leaving heterogeneity possible. Uninvolved adjacent lung showed peak T cell clonality, exceeding tumor. Paired adjacent lung recovered a median around 59 of the top 100 tumor clones.

Sequences were derived from peripheral blood, sampled before any cancer treatment. This rearrangement joins TRBV2 to TRBJ1-2; D ambiguous. The sequence was collected from a woman aged 40 to 75 with stage I squamous cell lung carcinoma. The CDR3 sequence is CASSNVGGGYTF. The CDR3 coding sequence is TGTGCCAGCTCGAACGTTGGCGGTGGCTACACCTTC.